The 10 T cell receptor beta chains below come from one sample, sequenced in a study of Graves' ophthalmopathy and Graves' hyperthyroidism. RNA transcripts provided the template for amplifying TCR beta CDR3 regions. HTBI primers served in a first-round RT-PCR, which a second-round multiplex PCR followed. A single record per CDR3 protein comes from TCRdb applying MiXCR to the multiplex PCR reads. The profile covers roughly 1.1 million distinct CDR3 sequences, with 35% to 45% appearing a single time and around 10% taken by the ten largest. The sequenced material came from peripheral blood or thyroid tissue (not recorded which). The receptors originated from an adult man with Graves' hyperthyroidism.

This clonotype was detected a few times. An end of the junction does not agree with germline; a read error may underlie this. The CDR3 bases are TGTGCCAGCAGTTACGCGGGGATTGGCGAAAAACTGTTTTTT. Translated, it gives CASSYAGIGEKLFF. V is TRBV10-3 and J is TRBJ1-4; no firm D call. This CDR3 is 14 amino acids long. Germline loops: CDR1 ENHRY, CDR2 SYGVKD.

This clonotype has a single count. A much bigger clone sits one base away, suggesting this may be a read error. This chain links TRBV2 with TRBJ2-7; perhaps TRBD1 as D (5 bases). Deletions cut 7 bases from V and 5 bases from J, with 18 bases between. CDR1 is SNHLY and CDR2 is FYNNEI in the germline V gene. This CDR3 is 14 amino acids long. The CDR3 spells CASNDWQGVNEQYF. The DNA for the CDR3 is TGTGCCAGCAATGACTGGCAGGGTGTAAACGAGCAGTACTTC.

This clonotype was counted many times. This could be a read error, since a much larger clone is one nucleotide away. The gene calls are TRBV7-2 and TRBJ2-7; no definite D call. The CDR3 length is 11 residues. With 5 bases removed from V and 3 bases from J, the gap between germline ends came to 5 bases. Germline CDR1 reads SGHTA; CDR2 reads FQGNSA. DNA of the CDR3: TGTGCCAGCAGCGAAGACTACGAGCAGTACTTC. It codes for CASSEDYEQYF.

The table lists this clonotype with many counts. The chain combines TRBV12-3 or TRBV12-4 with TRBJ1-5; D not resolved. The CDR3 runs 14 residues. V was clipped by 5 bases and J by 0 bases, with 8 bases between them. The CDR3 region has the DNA TGTGCCAGCAGTCCGGACTTTAGCAATCAGCCCCAGCATTTT. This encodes CASSPDFSNQPQHF.

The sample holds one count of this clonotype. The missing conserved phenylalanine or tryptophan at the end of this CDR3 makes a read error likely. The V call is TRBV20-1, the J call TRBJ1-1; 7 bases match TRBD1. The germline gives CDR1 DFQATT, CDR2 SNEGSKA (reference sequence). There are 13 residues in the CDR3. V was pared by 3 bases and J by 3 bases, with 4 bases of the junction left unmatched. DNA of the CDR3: TGCAGTGCTAGGGACAGGAGCTACACTGAAGCTTTCCTT. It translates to CSARDRSYTEAFL.

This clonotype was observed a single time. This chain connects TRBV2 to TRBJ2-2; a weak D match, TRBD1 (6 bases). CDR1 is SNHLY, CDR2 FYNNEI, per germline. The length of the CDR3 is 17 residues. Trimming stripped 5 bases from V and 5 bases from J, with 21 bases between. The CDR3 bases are TGTGCCAGCAGTTACCTACAGGGAAGGTCGTATACCGGGGAGCTGTTTTTT. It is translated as CASSYLQGRSYTGELFF.

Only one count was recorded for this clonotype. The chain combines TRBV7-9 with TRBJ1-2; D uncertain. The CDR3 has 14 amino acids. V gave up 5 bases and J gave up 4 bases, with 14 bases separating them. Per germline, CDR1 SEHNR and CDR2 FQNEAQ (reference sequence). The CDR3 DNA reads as TGTGCCAGCAGCCAAACGCGACTCGCCTATGGCTACACCTTC. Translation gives CASSQTRLAYGYTF.

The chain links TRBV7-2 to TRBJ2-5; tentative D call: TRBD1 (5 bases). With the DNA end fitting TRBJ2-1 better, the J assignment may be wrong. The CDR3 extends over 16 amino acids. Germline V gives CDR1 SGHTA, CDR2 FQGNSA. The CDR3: CASTTKRGYSYNEQFF. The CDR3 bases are TGTGCCAGCACCACTAAAAGGGGATACTCGTACAATGAGCAGTTCTTC.

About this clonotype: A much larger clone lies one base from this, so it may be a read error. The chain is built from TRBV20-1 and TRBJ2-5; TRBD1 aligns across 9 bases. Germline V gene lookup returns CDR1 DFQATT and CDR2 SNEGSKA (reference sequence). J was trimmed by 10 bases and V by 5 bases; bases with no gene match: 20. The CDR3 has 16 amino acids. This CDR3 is CSAPNVGDRAFVGQYF. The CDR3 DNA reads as TGCAGTGCTCCCAACGTCGGGGACAGGGCCTTTGTGGGCCAGTACTTC.

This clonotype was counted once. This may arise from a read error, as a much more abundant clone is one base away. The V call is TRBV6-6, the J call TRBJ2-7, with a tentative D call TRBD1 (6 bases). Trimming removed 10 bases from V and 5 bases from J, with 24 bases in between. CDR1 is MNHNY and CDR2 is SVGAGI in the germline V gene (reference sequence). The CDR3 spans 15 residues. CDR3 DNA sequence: TGTGCCATCAGACTGACAGGTGCGCTATTCCACGAGCAGTACTTC. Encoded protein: CAIRLTGALFHEQYF.